Shown below are 14 T cell receptor beta chains from a single sample sequenced in a study of cytomegalovirus exposure and HLA in healthy donors. The PCR made use of 60 Vbeta and 13 Jbeta primers. TCRdb keeps only in-frame clones here, not all; method: immunoSEQ multiplex PCR. The sample has 150,000 or so clones, 80% to 90% seen once. Sequenced sample: PBMCs. These TCRs come from a man between 18 and 35 years old in good health and CMV-seropositive.

V usage is TRBV6-1 and J usage is TRBJ2-5, with D maybe TRBD2 (5 bases). Germline V gives CDR1 MNHNS, CDR2 SASEGT. V was cut by 8 bases and J by 7 bases, with 5 bases left in between. This CDR3 is built from 9 residues. The CDR3 spells CASGRTQYF. CDR3 nucleotide sequence: TGTGCCAGCGGGAGGACCCAGTACTTC.

Only a few counts were recorded for this clone. The genes are TRBV4-1 and TRBJ2-7, with no clear D. The V end was cut by 2 bases, the J end by 6 bases, with 14 bases between. The germline CDR1 and CDR2 sequences are MGHRA and YSYEKL. The CDR3 has 14 residues. The CDR3 DNA sequence: TGCGCCAGCAGCCAAATGAATCAGCCGGGCGAGCAGTACTTC. Protein product: CASSQMNQPGEQYF.

Written as DNA, the CDR3 is TGTGCCAGCAGCCCCGCGGGTGGGGAAGAGACCCAGTACTTC. Protein sequence: CASSPAGGEETQYF. This sequence joins TRBV7-2 and TRBJ2-5, with D perhaps TRBD2 (5 bases). Germline CDR1 is SGHTA and CDR2 is FQGNSA. The V end lost 5 bases, the J end lost 3 bases, and 13 bases lay between the germline ends. The CDR3 loop spans 14 amino acids.

A few counts support this clone. V and J are TRBV2 and TRBJ2-2; 7 nucleotides align to TRBD1. Unmatched junction bases numbered 2, after V lost 6 bases and J lost 1 base. Germline V gene data show CDR1 as SNHLY and CDR2 as FYNNEI. The CDR3 covers 14 residues. CDR3 coding DNA: TGTGCCAGCAGGGGGACAGAGAACACCGGGGAGCTGTTTTTT. This gives the protein CASRGTENTGELFF.

V usage is TRBV4-2 and J usage is TRBJ2-3; 7 positions match TRBD2. Germline V gene sequence: CDR1 LGHNA, CDR2 YNFKEQ. The CDR3 runs 14 residues. The V gene end was trimmed by 4 bases and the J gene end by 0 bases; junction bases not matched to a gene: 1. The CDR3 DNA reads as TGTGCCAGCAGCCTGGGGGGGAGCACAGATACGCAGTATTTT. Its translation: CASSLGGSTDTQYF.

The chain couples TRBV30 to TRBJ2-1; possibly TRBD2 for D (8 bases). Germline values: CDR1 GTSNPN, CDR2 SVGIG (reference sequence). With 4 bases removed from V and 5 bases from J, the gap between germline ends came to 21 bases. The CDR3 contains 16 residues. CDR3 DNA: TGTGCCTGGAACCCACAGGGGCGGGGGGCTCACAATGAGCAGTTCTTC. It specifies CAWNPQGRGAHNEQFF. The whole variable domain, remainder taken from reference TRBV30 and TRBJ2-1, is SQTIHQWPATLVQPVGSPLSLECTVEGTSNPNLYWYRQAAGRGLQLLFYSVGIGQISSEVPQNLSASRPQDRQFILSSKKLLLSDSGFYLCAWNPQGRGAHNEQFFGPGTRLTVL.

The V and J genes are TRBV7-2 and TRBJ2-5, with 7 bases that match TRBD1. The germline CDR1 and CDR2 sequences are SGHTA and FQGNSA. CDR3 length equals 13 residues. After removal of 6 bases from V and 1 base from J, the junction contained 2 bases not matched to a gene. This chain's CDR3 is CASRGTAQETQYF. The CDR3 DNA sequence: TGTGCCAGCAGGGGGACAGCCCAAGAGACCCAGTACTTC.

This chain links TRBV10-2 with TRBJ1-2; D may be TRBD1 (6 bases). Germline values: CDR1 WSHSY, CDR2 SAAADI. Trimming left V 6 bases short and J 3 bases short, with 17 bases between. This CDR3 is built from 15 residues. The DNA of the CDR3 is TGCGCCAGCAGACCATCAGGACAGAATTACTATGGCTACACCTTC. Protein product: CASRPSGQNYYGYTF.

The genes are TRBV5-1 and TRBJ2-3, with D possibly matching TRBD2 (6 bases). The CDR3 contains 17 residues. Germline V CDR1 and CDR2: SGHRS, YFSETQ. Trimming left V 4 bases short and J 2 bases short, with 20 bases between. CDR3 region: CASSQVPGLPPTDTQYF. The CDR3 DNA sequence: TGCGCCAGCAGCCAAGTCCCGGGACTCCCCCCCACAGATACGCAGTATTTT.

This sequence joins TRBV10-3 and TRBJ2-1; the D gene is possibly TRBD1 (6 bases). The V and J ends lost 0 bases and 4 bases respectively, with 13 bases between them. The CDR3 is 16 amino acids. The germline V gene has CDR1 ENHRY and CDR2 SYGVKD. The CDR3 loop is CAISESDSGAYNEQFF. CDR3 sequence (DNA): TGTGCCATCAGTGAGTCAGACTCAGGGGCTTACAATGAGCAGTTCTTC.

The V and J genes are TRBV4-1 and TRBJ2-7; 7 bases fit TRBD2. With 0 bases clipped from V and 3 bases from J, the junction kept 2 bases outside the gene matches. From germline, CDR1 is MGHRA and CDR2 YSYEKL. There are 14 residues in the CDR3. The CDR3 bases are TGCGCCAGCAGCCAAGATGCTAGCGGCTACGAGCAGTACTTC. Protein sequence: CASSQDASGYEQYF.

The J gene is TRBJ1-1, the V gene TRBV28; no definite D call. The V and J ends lost 4 bases and 6 bases respectively, with 24 bases between them. The germline V gene has CDR1 MDHEN and CDR2 SYDVKM. This CDR3 is 17 amino acids long. CDR3 in amino acids: CASSSTTRTQMLAEAFF. CDR3 in DNA: TGTGCCAGCAGTTCTACGACTCGTACCCAAATGTTGGCTGAAGCTTTCTTT.

This chain links TRBV4-1 with TRBJ1-2; D ambiguous. Deletions cut 4 bases from V and 7 bases from J, with 10 bases between. Germline V CDR1 and CDR2: MGHRA, YSYEKL. CDR3 size: 12 residues. CDR3 sequence reads: CASSLIGSGYTF. CDR3 sequence (DNA): TGCGCCAGCAGCCTAATAGGGAGTGGCTACACCTTC.

The V call is TRBV9, the J call TRBJ1-1, with 11 bases lining up with TRBD1. After removal of 0 bases from V and 4 bases from J, the junction contained 2 bases not matched to a gene. The CDR3 length is 15 residues. CDR1 is SGDLS, CDR2 YYNGEE, per germline. This CDR3 is CASSVVDRGLTEAFF. The CDR3 DNA is TGTGCCAGCAGCGTAGTGGACAGGGGGCTCACTGAAGCTTTCTTT.